This T cell receptor beta chain originates from a study of tumor-infiltrating lymphocytes in localized non-small cell lung cancer (dated by TCRdb to the early 2020s). Study-wide context: Several histologies were represented in the cohort, which also included both smokers and never-smokers as well as patients whose samples were collected after neoadjuvant chemotherapy. The overall ICON cohort comprised over 140 surgical patients with localized non-small cell lung cancer whose tumors were resected. Resected tumor tissue and uninvolved lung tissue described as non-adjacent to the tumor were contributed by each patient, with both tissues obtained from the same patient. Flow cytometry, multiplex immunofluorescence, RNA-seq, exome sequencing and proteomics were applied to the same patients as TCR sequencing, which was one of several integrated assays. The paired tumor versus uninvolved lung comparison of immunoSEQ T-cell fraction included roughly 54 patients.

For this clone: What antigen it recognizes has not been identified. Within one base of it there is no much larger clone, and no base qualities were kept.

Results and caveats for the whole study, not just this receptor: Consistent with immunofluorescence CD3 counts, TCRbeta sequencing supported greater T cell infiltration in tumors than in uninvolved lung tissue. The TCR-derived T-cell fraction showed no difference between the flow cytometry-defined immunotypes IM1 (good prognosis) and IM2 (poor prognosis). Assay coverage differed among patients according to how much tissue was available, so only a subset of the cohort had TCR sequencing. Different pieces of the same tissue were used for different assays, so technical variation could not be separated from intratumor heterogeneity.

Trimming at the junction amounts to 6 bases on V and 6 bases on J, and the germline ends lie 15 bases apart. The CDR3 runs 13 amino acids, cysteine and phenylalanine included. Just CDR3 DNA is preserved here, 39 bases in frame from base 1. Based on the germline V gene, the CDR1 and CDR2 sequences are SGHAT and FQNNGV. The T-cell fraction in tumor and uninvolved lung tissue was obtained from TCR sequencing using the immunoSEQ assay. Concerning the study's data processing: For survival analysis, patients were split into high (upper tertile) and low (lower two tertiles) T-cell fraction groups and compared by log-rank test. A signed-rank test was used to test paired tumor versus uninvolved lung differences in T-cell fraction. Imported from immuneACCESS, the table was reduced by TCRdb to in-frame sequences with V and J called. These copies leave out some clones; in studies compared against another copy, an unresolved V gene accounts for under half, and the cause of the remainder is not known. V and J calls and clone size are copied from that table; D and trimming were computed from the DNA. Present in this sample are around 9,900 clones, about 81% of which were seen just once. The ten largest clones capture 9.8% of the sample.

Patient enrollment in ICON started in 2016, and the final patient was enrolled in 2018. From a subcohort of 70 to 85 patients, fresh tumor and matched uninvolved tissue were collected for in-depth immune analyses, including TCR sequencing. No cell sorting was done, and TCR sequencing was instead run on DNA isolated from bulk tissue. This receptor was obtained from a human donor with non-small cell lung cancer. The sequenced sample was uninvolved lung tissue not adjacent to the tumor. The sequence links TRBV11-2 to TRBJ2-7, with TRBD2 tentatively as D gene (5 bases match). The CDR3 is CASSSTRLFEQYF. The nucleotide sequence is TGTGCCAGCAGTTCCACCCGACTATTCGAGCAGTACTTC.